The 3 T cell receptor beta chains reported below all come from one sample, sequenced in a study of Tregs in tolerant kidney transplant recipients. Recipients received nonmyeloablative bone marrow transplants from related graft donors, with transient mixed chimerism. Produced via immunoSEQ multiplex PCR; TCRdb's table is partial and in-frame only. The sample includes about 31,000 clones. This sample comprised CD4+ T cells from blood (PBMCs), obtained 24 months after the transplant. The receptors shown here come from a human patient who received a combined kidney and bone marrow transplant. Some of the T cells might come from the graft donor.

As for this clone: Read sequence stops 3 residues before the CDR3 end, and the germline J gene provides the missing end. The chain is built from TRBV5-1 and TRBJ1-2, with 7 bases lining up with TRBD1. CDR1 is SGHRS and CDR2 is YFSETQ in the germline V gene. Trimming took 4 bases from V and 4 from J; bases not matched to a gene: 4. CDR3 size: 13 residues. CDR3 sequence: CASSPGQSYGYTF. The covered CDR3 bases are TGCGCCAGCAGCCCGGGACAGTCCTATGGC.

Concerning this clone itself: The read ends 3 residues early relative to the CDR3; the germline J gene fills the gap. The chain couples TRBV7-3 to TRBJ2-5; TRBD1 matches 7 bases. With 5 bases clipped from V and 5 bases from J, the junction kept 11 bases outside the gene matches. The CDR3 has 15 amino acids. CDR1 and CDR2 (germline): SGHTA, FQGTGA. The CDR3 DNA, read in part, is TGTGCCAGCAGCCAACGACAGGGCCCCGGGGAGACC. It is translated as CASSQRQGPGET. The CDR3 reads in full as CASSQRQGPGETQYF.

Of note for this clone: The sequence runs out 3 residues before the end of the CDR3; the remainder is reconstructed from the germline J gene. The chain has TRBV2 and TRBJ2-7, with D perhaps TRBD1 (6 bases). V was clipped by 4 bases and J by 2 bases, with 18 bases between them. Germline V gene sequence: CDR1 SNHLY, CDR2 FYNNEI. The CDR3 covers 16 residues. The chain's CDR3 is CASSGQAKTRAYEQYF. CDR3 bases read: TGTGCCAGCAGTGGACAGGCTAAGACCCGGGCCTACGAG.